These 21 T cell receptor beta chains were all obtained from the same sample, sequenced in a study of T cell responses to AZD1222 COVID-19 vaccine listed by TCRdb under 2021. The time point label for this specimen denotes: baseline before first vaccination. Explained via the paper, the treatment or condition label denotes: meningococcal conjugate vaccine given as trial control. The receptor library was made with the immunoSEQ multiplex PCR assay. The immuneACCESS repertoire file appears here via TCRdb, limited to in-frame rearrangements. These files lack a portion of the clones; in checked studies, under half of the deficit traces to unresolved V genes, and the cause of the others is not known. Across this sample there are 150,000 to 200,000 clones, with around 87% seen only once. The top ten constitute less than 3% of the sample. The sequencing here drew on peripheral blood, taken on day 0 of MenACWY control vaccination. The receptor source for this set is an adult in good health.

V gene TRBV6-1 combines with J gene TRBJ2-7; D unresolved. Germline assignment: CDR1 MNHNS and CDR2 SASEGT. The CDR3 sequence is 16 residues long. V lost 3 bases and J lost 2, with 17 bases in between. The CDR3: CASSDLENSSPYEQYF. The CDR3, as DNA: TGTGCCAGCAGTGATTTAGAGAATTCCTCCCCCTACGAGCAGTACTTC.

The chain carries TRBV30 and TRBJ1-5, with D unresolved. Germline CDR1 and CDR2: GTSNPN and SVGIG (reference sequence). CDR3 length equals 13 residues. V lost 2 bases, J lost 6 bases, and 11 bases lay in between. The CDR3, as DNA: TGTGCCTGGAGTATTAGCCCCGGTCAGCCCCAGCATTTT. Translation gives CAWSISPGQPQHF.

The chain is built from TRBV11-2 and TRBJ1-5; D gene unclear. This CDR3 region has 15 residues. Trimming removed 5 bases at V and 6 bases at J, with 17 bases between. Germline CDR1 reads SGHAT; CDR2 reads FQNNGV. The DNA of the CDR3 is TGTGCCAGCAGCATGGGGTCGGGGTTAGTTCAGCCCCAGCATTTT. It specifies CASSMGSGLVQPQHF.

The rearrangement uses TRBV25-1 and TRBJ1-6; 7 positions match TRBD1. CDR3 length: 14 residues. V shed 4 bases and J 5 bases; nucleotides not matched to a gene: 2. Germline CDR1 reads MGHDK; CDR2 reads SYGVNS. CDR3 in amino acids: CASSGQGDNSPLHF. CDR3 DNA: TGTGCCAGCAGTGGCCAGGGGGATAATTCACCCCTCCACTTT.

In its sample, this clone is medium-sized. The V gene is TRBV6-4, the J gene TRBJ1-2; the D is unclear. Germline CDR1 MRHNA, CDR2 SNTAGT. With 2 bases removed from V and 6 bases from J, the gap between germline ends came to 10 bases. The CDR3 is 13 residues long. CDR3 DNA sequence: TGTGCCAGCAGTGACGGAGATCAACATGGCTACACCTTC. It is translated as CASSDGDQHGYTF.

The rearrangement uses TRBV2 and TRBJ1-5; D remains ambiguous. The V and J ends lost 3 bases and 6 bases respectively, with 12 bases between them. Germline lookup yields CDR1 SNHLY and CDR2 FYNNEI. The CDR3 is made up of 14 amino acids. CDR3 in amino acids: CASSEGRSVQPQHF. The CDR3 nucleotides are TGTGCCAGCAGTGAGGGCAGGTCCGTTCAGCCCCAGCATTTT.

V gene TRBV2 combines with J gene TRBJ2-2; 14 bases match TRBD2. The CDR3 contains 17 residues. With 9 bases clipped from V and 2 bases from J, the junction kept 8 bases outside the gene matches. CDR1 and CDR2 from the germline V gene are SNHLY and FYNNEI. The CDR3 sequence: CARETSGRADNTGELFF. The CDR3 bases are TGTGCCAGAGAGACTAGCGGGAGGGCCGATAACACCGGGGAGCTGTTTTTT.

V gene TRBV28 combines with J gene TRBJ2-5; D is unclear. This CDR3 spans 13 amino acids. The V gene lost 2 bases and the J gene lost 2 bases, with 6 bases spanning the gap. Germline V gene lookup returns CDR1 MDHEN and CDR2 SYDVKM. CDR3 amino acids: CASSLRDQETQYF. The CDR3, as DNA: TGTGCCAGCAGTTTACGAGATCAAGAGACCCAGTACTTC.

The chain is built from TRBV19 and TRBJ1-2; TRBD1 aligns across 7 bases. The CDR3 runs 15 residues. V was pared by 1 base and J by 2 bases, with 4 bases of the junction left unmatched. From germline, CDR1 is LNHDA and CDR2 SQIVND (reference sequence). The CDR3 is CASSIGDRSNYGYTF. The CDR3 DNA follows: TGTGCCAGTAGTATAGGGGACAGATCCAACTATGGCTACACCTTC. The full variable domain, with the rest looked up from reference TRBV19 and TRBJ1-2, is DGGITQSPKYLFRKEGQNVTLSCEQNLNHDAMYWYRQDPGQGLRLIYYSQIVNDFQKGDIAEGYSVSREKKESFPLTVTSAQKNPTAFYLCASSIGDRSNYGYTFGSGTRLTVV.

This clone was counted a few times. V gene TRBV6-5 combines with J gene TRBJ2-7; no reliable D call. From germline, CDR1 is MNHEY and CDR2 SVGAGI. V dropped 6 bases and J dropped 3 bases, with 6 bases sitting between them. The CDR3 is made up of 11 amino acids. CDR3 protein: CASSQNYEQYF. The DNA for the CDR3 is TGTGCCAGCAGCCAGAACTACGAGCAGTACTTC.

The CDR3 coding sequence is TGTGCCAGCAGCCACGAGCGGACTTACAATGAGCAGTTCTTC. This translates into CASSHERTYNEQFF. The chain couples TRBV14 to TRBJ2-1; possible D gene TRBD2, 5 bases. V was shortened by 3 bases and J by 4 bases, with 10 bases between the two germline ends. The germline CDR1 and CDR2 sequences are SGHDN and FVKESK. The CDR3 has 14 amino acids.

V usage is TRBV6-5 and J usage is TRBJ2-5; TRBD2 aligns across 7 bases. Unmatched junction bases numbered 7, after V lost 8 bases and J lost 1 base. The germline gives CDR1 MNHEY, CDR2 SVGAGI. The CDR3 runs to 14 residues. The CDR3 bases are TGTGCCAGCCAGCCGGGCGGGAGCCAAGAGACCCAGTACTTC. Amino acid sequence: CASQPGGSQETQYF.

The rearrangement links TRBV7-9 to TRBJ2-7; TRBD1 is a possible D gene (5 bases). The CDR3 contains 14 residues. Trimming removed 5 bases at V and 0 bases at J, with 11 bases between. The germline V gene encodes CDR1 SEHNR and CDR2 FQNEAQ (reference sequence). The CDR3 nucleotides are TGTGCCAGCAGCCTTACGACAGCCTCCTACGAGCAGTACTTC. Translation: CASSLTTASYEQYF.

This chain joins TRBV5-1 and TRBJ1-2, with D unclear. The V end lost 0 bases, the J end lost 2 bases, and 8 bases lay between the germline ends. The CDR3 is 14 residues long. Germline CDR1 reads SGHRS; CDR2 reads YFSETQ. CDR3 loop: CASSLDRLNYGYTF. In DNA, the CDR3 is TGCGCCAGCAGCTTGGACCGCCTGAACTATGGCTACACCTTC.

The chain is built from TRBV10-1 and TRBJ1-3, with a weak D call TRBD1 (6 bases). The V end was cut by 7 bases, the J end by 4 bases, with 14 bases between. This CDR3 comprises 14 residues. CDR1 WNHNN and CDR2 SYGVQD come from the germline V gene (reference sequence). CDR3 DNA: TGCGCCAGCACCGGATCGGGGGCCGGAAACACCATATATTTT. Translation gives CASTGSGAGNTIYF.

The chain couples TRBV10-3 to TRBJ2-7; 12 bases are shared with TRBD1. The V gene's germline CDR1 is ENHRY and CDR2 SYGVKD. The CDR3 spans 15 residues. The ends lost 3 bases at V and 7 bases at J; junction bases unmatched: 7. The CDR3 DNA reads TGTGCCATCAGTGACCAGGGACAGGGGGCGAGTGAGCAGTACTTC. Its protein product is CAISDQGQGASEQYF.

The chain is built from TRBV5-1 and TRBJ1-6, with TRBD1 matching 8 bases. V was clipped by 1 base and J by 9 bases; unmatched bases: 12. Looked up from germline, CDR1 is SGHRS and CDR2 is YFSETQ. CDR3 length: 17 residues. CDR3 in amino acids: CASSLTGAGQAVSPLHF. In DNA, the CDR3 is TGCGCCAGCAGCTTGACTGGCGCGGGACAGGCCGTTTCACCCCTCCACTTT.

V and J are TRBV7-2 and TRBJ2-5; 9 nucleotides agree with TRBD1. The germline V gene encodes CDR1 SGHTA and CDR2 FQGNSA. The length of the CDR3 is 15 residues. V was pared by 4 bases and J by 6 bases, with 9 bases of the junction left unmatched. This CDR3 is CASSSSGTGLKTQYF. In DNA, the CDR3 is TGTGCCAGCAGCTCCTCCGGGACAGGGCTTAAGACCCAGTACTTC.

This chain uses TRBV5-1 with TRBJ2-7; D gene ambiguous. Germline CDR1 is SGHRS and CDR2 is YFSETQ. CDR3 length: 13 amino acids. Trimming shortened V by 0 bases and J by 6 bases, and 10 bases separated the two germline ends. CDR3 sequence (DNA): TGCGCCAGCAGCTTGGTCGGCAGACGCGAGCAGTACTTC. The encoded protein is CASSLVGRREQYF.

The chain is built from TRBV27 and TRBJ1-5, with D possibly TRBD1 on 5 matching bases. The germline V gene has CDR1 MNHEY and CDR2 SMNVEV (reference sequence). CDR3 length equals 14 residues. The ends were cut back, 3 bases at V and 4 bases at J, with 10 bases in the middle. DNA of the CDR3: TGTGCCAGCAGTTTTGGAGGGGAAAATCAGCCCCAGCATTTT. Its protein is CASSFGGENQPQHF.

The CDR3 loop is CAISEGRSNEQFF. The CDR3 DNA reads TGTGCCATCAGTGAGGGTCGCTCGAATGAGCAGTTCTTC. The chain combines TRBV10-3 with TRBJ2-1; no clear D gene. The CDR3 totals 13 residues. CDR1 is ENHRY and CDR2 is SYGVKD in the germline V gene. The V and J ends lost 2 bases and 7 bases respectively, with 9 bases between them.